These 24 T cell receptor beta chains share one sample of origin, sequenced in a study of cytomegalovirus exposure and HLA in healthy donors. Both 60 Vbeta primers and 13 Jbeta primers went into the PCR. Using immunoSEQ multiplex PCR, the repertoire was profiled, and TCRdb retains in-frame clones only, with some absent. Of more than 100,000 clones listed, about three quarters are singletons. Source material: PBMCs. The origin of the receptors is a woman in her thirties or forties in good health and CMV-seropositive.

The V call is TRBV10-3, the J call TRBJ2-7; the match to TRBD2 covers 9 bases. Trimming took 3 bases from V and 4 from J; bases not matched to a gene: 10. The CDR3 spans 16 residues. The germline gives CDR1 ENHRY, CDR2 SYGVKD. The CDR3 sequence is CAISDPPSGAHYEQYF. CDR3 in DNA: TGTGCCATCAGTGACCCCCCTAGCGGGGCCCATTACGAGCAGTACTTC.

This clone appeared a few times. The chain links TRBV7-9 to TRBJ2-5, with a tentative D call TRBD1 (5 bases). V was cut by 2 bases and J by 1 base, with 8 bases left in between. Germline CDR1 SEHNR, CDR2 FQNEAQ (reference sequence). CDR3 length: 14 residues. Here the CDR3 reads CASSLTQGQETQYF. DNA of the CDR3: TGTGCCAGCAGCTTAACCCAGGGCCAAGAGACCCAGTACTTC.

The genes are TRBV7-2 and TRBJ2-2, with a possible D match to TRBD1 (5 bases). Germline V gives CDR1 SGHTA, CDR2 FQGNSA. CDR3 length equals 15 residues. Trimming cost V 1 base and J 6 bases, with 12 bases left between them. The CDR3 nucleotides read TGTGCCAGCAGCTTAGGTGGACAAAGTCCCGGGGAGCTGTTTTTT. Its protein product is CASSLGGQSPGELFF.

This sequence joins TRBV12-5 and TRBJ2-1; 7 bases map to TRBD1. Germline V gives CDR1 LGHNT, CDR2 FRNRAP. With 7 bases clipped from V and 2 bases from J, the junction kept 8 bases outside the gene matches. The CDR3 sequence is 15 residues long. In DNA, the CDR3 is TGTGCTAGTGCCAATTCCGGGACAGCCTACAATGAGCAGTTCTTC. It yields the protein CASANSGTAYNEQFF.

The V and J genes are TRBV19 and TRBJ1-1; perhaps TRBD1 as D (5 bases). This CDR3 region has 16 residues. Between the trimmed V and J ends, which lost 8 bases and 2 bases, there was a span of 21 bases. Germline V gives CDR1 LNHDA, CDR2 SQIVND (reference sequence). The CDR3 DNA reads TGTGCCAGTGCTGCCCCCCCACACACAGGAAACACTGAAGCTTTCTTT. It translates to CASAAPPHTGNTEAFF.

The chain combines TRBV29-1 with TRBJ1-1; D call uncertain. This CDR3 contains 12 residues. Germline V CDR1 and CDR2: SQVTM, ANQGSEA. CDR3 sequence: CSSEGGNTEAFF. The CDR3 coding sequence is TGCTCCTCGGAGGGAGGGAACACTGAAGCTTTCTTT.

This chain joins TRBV6-5 and TRBJ1-2; D is uncertain. The CDR3 runs to 14 residues. Germline CDR1 MNHEY, CDR2 SVGAGI. The V end was cut by 6 bases, the J end by 4 bases, with 15 bases between. The CDR3, as DNA: TGTGCCAGCAGAGTTACTTACAGAACCTATGGCTACACCTTC. It is translated as CASRVTYRTYGYTF.

V usage is TRBV5-1 and J usage is TRBJ1-6; D is possibly TRBD1 (5 bases). Germline V lookup: CDR1 SGHRS, CDR2 YFSETQ. CDR3 size: 15 residues. V dropped 0 bases and J dropped 8 bases, with 12 bases sitting between them. In DNA form, the CDR3 reads TGCGCCAGCAGCTTGGAGGCAGGGAGGCATTCACCCCTCCACTTT. Translated: CASSLEAGRHSPLHF.

This chain joins TRBV2 and TRBJ2-1, with a tentative D call TRBD2 (5 bases). CDR1 is SNHLY, CDR2 FYNNEI, per germline. This CDR3 is built from 13 residues. V was clipped by 6 bases and J by 3 bases, with 9 bases between them. The CDR3 loop reads CASRDLNYNEQFF. The CDR3 nucleotides are TGTGCCAGCAGGGACTTAAACTACAATGAGCAGTTCTTC.

The CDR3 sequence is CASSTEPTGNTEAFF. CDR3 coding DNA: TGCGCCAGCAGCACCGAACCGACAGGGAACACTGAAGCTTTCTTT. The chain uses TRBV5-1 and TRBJ1-1; a possible D gene is TRBD1 (6 bases). The V and J ends lost 4 bases and 1 base respectively, with 14 bases between them. This CDR3 is 15 amino acids long. Germline V CDR1 and CDR2: SGHRS, YFSETQ.

There are a few counts of this clone. Here the CDR3 DNA reads TGTGCCAGCAGCCAACTAAGTTCCAACTATGGCTACACCTTC. Its protein product is CASSQLSSNYGYTF. The rearrangement joins TRBV11-2 to TRBJ1-2; no clear D gene. V lost 5 bases and J lost 2, with 12 bases in between. Germline lookup yields CDR1 SGHAT and CDR2 FQNNGV. The CDR3 runs 14 residues.

The J gene is TRBJ1-1, the V gene TRBV9; 10 bases agree with TRBD1. Looked up from germline, CDR1 is SGDLS and CDR2 is YYNGEE. The CDR3 runs 19 residues. V lost 2 bases, J lost 1 base, and 14 bases stayed unmatched. In DNA, the CDR3 is TGTGCCAGCAGCGTCTCGGTAACTCGGGACAGGGGCCCGAACACTGAAGCTTTCTTT. Its translation is CASSVSVTRDRGPNTEAFF.

This clone was observed a handful of times. The chain has TRBV5-1 and TRBJ1-6; D call uncertain. This CDR3 is 14 amino acids long. From germline, CDR1 is SGHRS and CDR2 YFSETQ. V gave up 0 bases and J gave up 7 bases, with 8 bases separating them. The DNA of the CDR3 is TGCGCCAGCAGCTTGGACCTACCGAATTCACCCCTCCACTTT. Encoded protein: CASSLDLPNSPLHF. Full variable domain (missing parts from reference TRBV5-1 and TRBJ1-6): KAGVTQTPRYLIKTRGQQVTLSCSPISGHRSVSWYQQTPGQGLQFLFEYFSETQRNKGNFPGRFSGRQFSNSRSEMNVSTLELGDSALYLCASSLDLPNSPLHFGNGTRLTVT.

V usage is TRBV29-1 and J usage is TRBJ2-5; D is possibly TRBD2 (5 bases). The V gene's germline CDR1 is SQVTM and CDR2 ANQGSEA. The CDR3 loop spans 12 amino acids. Between the trimmed V and J ends, which lost 5 bases and 1 base, there was a span of 8 bases. As DNA, the CDR3 is TGCAGCGTTCGCAGCGGCCAAGAGACCCAGTACTTC. Its protein is CSVRSGQETQYF.

The CDR3 here is CASSMEPGSPQFF. CDR3 nucleotides: TGTGCCAGCAGCATGGAACCCGGGTCCCCACAGTTCTTC. The V call is TRBV7-2, the J call TRBJ2-1; D not resolved. The germline V gene encodes CDR1 SGHTA and CDR2 FQGNSA. Trimming took 5 bases from V and 13 from J, leaving 18 bases between them. This CDR3 has 13 residues.

This rearrangement joins TRBV4-3 to TRBJ2-3; D may be TRBD1 (5 bases). Trimming removed 8 bases at V and 4 bases at J, with 16 bases between. CDR1 and CDR2 (germline): LGHNA, YSLEER. This CDR3 comprises 14 residues. CDR3 DNA sequence: TGCGCCAGCGGTATAGGGGTCAACGCAGATACGCAGTATTTT. The encoded protein is CASGIGVNADTQYF.

The rearrangement uses TRBV6-6 and TRBJ1-6, with D possibly TRBD1 on 6 matching bases. CDR3 size: 15 residues. Germline assignment: CDR1 MNHNY and CDR2 SVGAGI (reference sequence). V lost 8 bases to trimming and J lost 5 bases, with 16 bases between them. The CDR3 DNA is TGTGCCAGCTCCATTGGACAGAGGGATAATTCACCCCTCCACTTT. Its protein product is CASSIGQRDNSPLHF.

This clone was picked up a small number of times. The rearrangement joins TRBV6-6 to TRBJ2-5, with TRBD1 matching 8 bases. After removal of 8 bases from V and 4 bases from J, the junction contained 6 bases not matched to a gene. The CDR3 runs to 13 residues. Germline values: CDR1 MNHNY, CDR2 SVGAGI (reference sequence). DNA for the CDR3: TGTGCCAGCGGACAGGGAAGGTCAGAGACCCAGTACTTC. Translated, it gives CASGQGRSETQYF.

The CDR3 reads CASSLNFGNGGYTF. The CDR3, as DNA: TGTGCCAGCAGCTTAAATTTTGGTAACGGTGGCTACACCTTC. V usage is TRBV7-2 and J usage is TRBJ1-2; D ambiguous. Germline CDR1 SGHTA, CDR2 FQGNSA. Trimming cost V 2 bases and J 7 bases, with 14 bases left between them. The CDR3 has 14 residues.

The chain couples TRBV19 to TRBJ1-1; a weak D match, TRBD1 (6 bases). The CDR3 runs 15 residues. In germline, CDR1 is LNHDA, CDR2 SQIVND (reference sequence). Trimming left V 3 bases short and J 1 base short, with 12 bases between. For the CDR3, the DNA is TGTGCCAGTAGTATCCAACAGGGATGGAACACTGAAGCTTTCTTT. Its protein is CASSIQQGWNTEAFF. Combining the CDR3 with reference TRBV19 and TRBJ1-1 gives the whole variable domain DGGITQSPKYLFRKEGQNVTLSCEQNLNHDAMYWYRQDPGQGLRLIYYSQIVNDFQKGDIAEGYSVSREKKESFPLTVTSAQKNPTAFYLCASSIQQGWNTEAFFGQGTRLTVV.

V is TRBV18 and J is TRBJ2-1; 8 bases line up with TRBD1. The germline gives CDR1 KGHSH, CDR2 LQKENI. This CDR3 has 15 residues. Trimming at V came to 2 bases and at J to 8 bases, leaving 8 bases not matched to a gene. CDR3 residues: CASSPVTGVNHEQFF. As DNA, the CDR3 is TGTGCCAGCTCACCAGTGACAGGGGTCAATCATGAGCAGTTCTTC. Complete variable domain (other parts from reference TRBV18 and TRBJ2-1): NAGVMQNPRHLVRRRGQEARLRCSPMKGHSHVYWYRQLPEEGLKFMVYLQKENIIDESGMPKERFSAEFPKEGPSILRIQQVVRGDSAAYFCASSPVTGVNHEQFFGPGTRLTVL.

Only one count was recorded for this clone. The chain joins TRBV7-2 to TRBJ2-3; 8 bases match TRBD2. Germline V gives CDR1 SGHTA, CDR2 FQGNSA. The CDR3 consists of 18 residues. V was pared by 1 base and J by 2 bases, with 11 bases of the junction left unmatched. The CDR3: CASSLGYGGGSFTDTQYF. CDR3 in DNA: TGTGCCAGCAGCTTAGGTTACGGCGGGGGGTCCTTCACAGATACGCAGTATTTT.

The J gene is TRBJ2-1, the V gene TRBV5-3; 12 nucleotides align to TRBD1. TRBV5-3 falls under the ORF class, with uncertain function. The CDR3 loop spans 15 amino acids. V was clipped by 4 bases and J by 5 bases; unmatched bases: 4. This chain's CDR3 is CARSGDRGRNNEQFF. The CDR3 nucleotides are TGTGCCAGAAGCGGGGACAGGGGGCGAAACAATGAGCAGTTCTTC.

The genes are TRBV5-1 and TRBJ1-1, with no clear D. With 0 bases removed from V and 7 bases from J, the gap between germline ends came to 16 bases. The germline V gene encodes CDR1 SGHRS and CDR2 YFSETQ. The length of the CDR3 is 15 residues. In DNA form, the CDR3 reads TGCGCCAGCAGCTTGGTTCGGGGATTGTCTATTGAAGCTTTCTTT. This translates into CASSLVRGLSIEAFF.